Shown below are 13 T cell receptor beta chains from a single sample sequenced in a study of technical replicates of blood from a few donors. Only in-frame clones appear in the TCRdb table, and some are missing; sequencing was by immunoSEQ multiplex PCR. The sample yields about 81,000 clones, around 96% seen once. Sequencing input: T cells isolated from PBMCs. These TCRs come from a human donor in good health.

J is TRBJ1-1 and V is TRBV13; D possibly corresponds to TRBD1 (5 bases). Germline values: CDR1 PRHDT, CDR2 FYEKMQ (reference sequence). The V end was cut by 3 bases, the J end by 1 base, with 9 bases between. The CDR3 covers 14 residues. The CDR3 region is CASSLDTSNTEAFF. The CDR3 DNA reads as TGTGCCAGCAGCTTGGACACCTCGAACACTGAAGCTTTCTTT.

The chain combines TRBV5-4 with TRBJ1-1, with D perhaps matching TRBD1 (5 bases). There are 17 residues in the CDR3. Germline CDR1 is SGHNT and CDR2 is YYREEE (reference sequence). V was shortened by 0 bases and J by 1 base, with 16 bases between the two germline ends. The CDR3 DNA follows: TGTGCCAGCAGCTTGGCCATTATGGGACTCCAGAACACTGAAGCTTTCTTT. This sequence encodes CASSLAIMGLQNTEAFF.

This sequence joins TRBV5-4 and TRBJ1-1; the D gene is possibly TRBD1 (5 bases). The CDR3 runs to 13 residues. Germline CDR1 SGHNT, CDR2 YYREEE (reference sequence). V gave up 4 bases and J gave up 1 base, with 8 bases separating them. This chain's CDR3 is CASSRGGNTEAFF. For the CDR3, the DNA is TGTGCCAGCAGCAGGGGAGGGAACACTGAAGCTTTCTTT.

This clone has a single count. The chain recombines TRBV2 with TRBJ1-1, with TRBD1 as a possible D gene (6 bases). Trimming shortened V by 4 bases and J by 0 bases, and 9 bases separated the two germline ends. Germline V gene data show CDR1 as SNHLY and CDR2 as FYNNEI. The CDR3 spans 14 residues. CDR3 nucleotides: TGTGCCAGCAGTGGCCGGGACATGAACACTGAAGCTTTCTTT. Its protein is CASSGRDMNTEAFF.

J is TRBJ2-1 and V is TRBV4-1, with 8 bases identical to TRBD2. This CDR3 is 14 amino acids long. Germline lookup yields CDR1 MGHRA and CDR2 YSYEKL. The trim removed 2 bases at V and 7 bases at J, leaving 4 bases unmatched. The DNA of the CDR3 is TGCGCCAGCAGCCAAACTAGCGGTCAAAATGAGCAGTTCTTC. Protein: CASSQTSGQNEQFF.

This chain uses TRBV13 with TRBJ2-7; tentative D call: TRBD1 (5 bases). V lost 5 bases and J 3 bases, leaving 11 bases between the germline ends. The CDR3 has 13 residues. Germline lookup yields CDR1 PRHDT and CDR2 FYEKMQ (reference sequence). CDR3 coding DNA: TGTGCCAGCAGCATTTCAGGGATCTACGAGCAGTACTTC. Its protein product is CASSISGIYEQYF.

J is TRBJ2-3 and V is TRBV2; 8 nucleotides agree with TRBD1. With 7 bases clipped from V and 0 bases from J, the junction kept 6 bases outside the gene matches. This CDR3 region has 15 residues. CDR1 and CDR2 (germline): SNHLY, FYNNEI. The CDR3 DNA is TGTGCCAGCAACCTTGACAGGGGAAGCACAGATACGCAGTATTTT. It encodes CASNLDRGSTDTQYF.

The chain combines TRBV10-1 with TRBJ2-3; tentative D call: TRBD2 (5 bases). V was cut by 1 base and J by 0 bases, with 8 bases left in between. The CDR3 totals 15 residues. CDR1 is WNHNN and CDR2 is SYGVQD in the germline V gene (reference sequence). The CDR3 reads CASSEYRGSTDTQYF. CDR3 in DNA: TGCGCCAGCAGTGAGTACCGCGGGAGCACAGATACGCAGTATTTT.

This chain links TRBV11-2 with TRBJ2-7, with a weak D call TRBD2 (5 bases). This CDR3 has 16 amino acids. Germline V gene data show CDR1 as SGHAT and CDR2 as FQNNGV. V lost 5 bases, J lost 6 bases, and 23 bases lay in between. CDR3 sequence: CASSPAVAAYRLEQYF. The DNA for the CDR3 is TGTGCCAGCAGCCCAGCGGTCGCGGCCTATCGGCTCGAGCAGTACTTC.

This chain links TRBV11-3 with TRBJ1-2, with TRBD1 matching over 7 bases. Looked up from germline, CDR1 is SGHNT and CDR2 is YENEEA. V trimming: 5 bases; J trimming: 3 bases; junction bases outside the gene matches: 3. The CDR3 totals 13 residues. The CDR3 DNA reads as TGTGCCAGCAGCGTCACAGGGGACTATGGCTACACCTTC. Encoded protein: CASSVTGDYGYTF.

The sample holds one count of this clone. This chain uses TRBV4-1 with TRBJ1-5, with D tentatively TRBD1 (6 bases). The CDR3 loop spans 14 amino acids. V shed 1 base and J shed 3 bases, with 7 bases lying between them. The germline gives CDR1 MGHRA, CDR2 YSYEKL. The CDR3: CASSQAGDNQPQHF. In nucleotides, the CDR3 is TGCGCCAGCAGCCAAGCAGGGGACAATCAGCCCCAGCATTTT.

As for this clone: A read error may produce the germline difference seen at one junction end. The chain recombines TRBV7-9 with TRBJ2-1; TRBD2 matches at 11 bases. CDR3 length: 16 residues. Per germline, CDR1 SEHNR and CDR2 FQNEAQ (reference sequence). As DNA, the CDR3 is TGTGCCAGTAGCTTATTCCTAGCGGGAGGTATCTATGAGCAGTTCTTC. Its protein is CASSLFLAGGIYEQFF.

This sequence joins TRBV10-2 and TRBJ2-2, with TRBD2 matching over 9 bases. The V segment lost 4 bases and the J segment 5 bases; nucleotides outside the gene matches: 5. The CDR3 sequence is 15 residues long. The germline CDR1 and CDR2 sequences are WSHSY and SAAADI. The CDR3: CASSGSSGGTGELFF. The CDR3 bases are TGCGCCAGCAGTGGCTCCAGCGGGGGGACCGGGGAGCTGTTTTTT.